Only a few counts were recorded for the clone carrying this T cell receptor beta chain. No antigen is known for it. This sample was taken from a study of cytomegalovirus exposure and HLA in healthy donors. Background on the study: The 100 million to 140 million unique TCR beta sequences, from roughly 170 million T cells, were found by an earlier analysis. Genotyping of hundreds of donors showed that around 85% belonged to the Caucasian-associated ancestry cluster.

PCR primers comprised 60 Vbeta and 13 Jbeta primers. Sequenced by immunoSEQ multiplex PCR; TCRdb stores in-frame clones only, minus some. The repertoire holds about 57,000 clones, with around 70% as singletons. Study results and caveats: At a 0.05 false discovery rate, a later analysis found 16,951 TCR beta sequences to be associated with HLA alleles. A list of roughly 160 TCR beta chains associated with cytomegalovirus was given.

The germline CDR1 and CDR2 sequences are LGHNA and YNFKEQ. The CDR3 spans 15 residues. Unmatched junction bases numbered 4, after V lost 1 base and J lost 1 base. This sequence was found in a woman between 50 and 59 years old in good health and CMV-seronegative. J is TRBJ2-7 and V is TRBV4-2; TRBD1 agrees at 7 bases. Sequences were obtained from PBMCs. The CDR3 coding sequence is TGTGCCAGCAGCCAAGGGACGGGACAGTCCTACGAGCAGTACTTC. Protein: CASSQGTGQSYEQYF.